The clone carrying this TCR beta chain occurred a few times. As yet, its antigen is unknown. This entry comes from a study of blood T cells in healthy people across ages. The germline V gene encodes CDR1 SGHTA and CDR2 FQGTGA. The CDR3 has 15 residues. Trimming took off 1 base at V and 4 bases at J, with 10 bases between the two ends. Whole-study results and caveats: Measured against age, TCR beta diversity per million T cells decreased in a roughly linear manner.

The authors ran a second PCR of roughly 7 to 11 cycles using a sample-barcoded 5' primer and a J-beta primer mix. Every individual sample yielded 2.5 million or more paired-end reads (each containing CDR3). TCRdb passed the 5' RACE reads through MiXCR, listing each CDR3 protein once. Of around 780,000 distinct CDR3 sequences listed, under 30% are singletons. This sample was shared with a second study, whose subject was T cells of mothers and their children. That work contributes: Persisting microchimeric T cell clones went undetected.

This receptor was taken from a boy younger than 18 in good health. V usage is TRBV7-3 and J usage is TRBJ1-4, with D possibly being TRBD1 (6 bases). Input material: blood. CDR3 region: CASSLRGQYNEKLFF. CDR3 DNA: TGTGCCAGCAGCTTAAGAGGACAGTATAATGAAAAACTGTTTTTT.